These 10 T cell receptor beta chains originate from one sample sequenced in a study of T-cell reconstitution after alpha-beta-depleted transplantation in children. Unique molecular identifiers were incorporated into the prepared TCRbeta library. One entry per CDR3 protein, called by TCRdb with MiXCR from the PCR reads. The sample includes 600,000 to 700,000 distinct CDR3 sequences, around 17% of them seen just once. The sample here was PBMCs from the stem cell graft donor, taken from the stem cell graft. Receptor source: a human donor who donated a stem cell graft to a child with acute myeloid leukemia.

In this sample, this clonotype turned up a few times. The CDR3 here is CASSLGNRGPETQYF. The CDR3 nucleotides are TGTGCCAGCAGCCTAGGGAACAGGGGGCCGGAGACCCAGTACTTC. The chain carries TRBV7-2 and TRBJ2-5, with 9 nucleotides matching TRBD1. The CDR3 totals 15 residues. V was clipped by 5 bases and J by 5 bases; unmatched bases: 9. Germline V gives CDR1 SGHTA, CDR2 FQGNSA.

The chain recombines TRBV20-1 with TRBJ2-3; 7 nucleotides agree with TRBD2. Germline V gene sequence: CDR1 DFQATT, CDR2 SNEGSKA (reference sequence). V lost 5 bases and J lost 2; bases outside the gene matches: 10. CDR3 size: 15 residues. DNA of the CDR3: TGCAGTGCTGGCCCCCAGCGGGGCCCCACAGATACGCAGTATTTT. Translating gives CSAGPQRGPTDTQYF.

A few counts support this clonotype. The chain uses TRBV6-1 and TRBJ2-7; TRBD1 matches at 9 bases. Per germline, CDR1 MNHNS and CDR2 SASEGT. The trim removed 5 bases at V and 4 bases at J, leaving 6 bases unmatched. CDR3 length: 14 amino acids. The CDR3 is CASSKGQGRYEQYF. The CDR3 DNA is TGTGCCAGCAGTAAAGGACAGGGGAGGTACGAGCAGTACTTC.

At least ten counts were recorded for this clonotype. The chain carries TRBV29-1 and TRBJ2-4, with D possibly TRBD2 on 6 matching bases. The germline V and J ends were trimmed by 4 bases and 9 bases, with 13 bases remaining between them. This CDR3 spans 12 amino acids. The V gene's germline CDR1 is SQVTM and CDR2 ANQGSEA. In nucleotides, the CDR3 is TGCAGCGTTGGTGAAGCGGGCGGCATTCAGTACTTC. Protein: CSVGEAGGIQYF.

The chain employs TRBV18 and TRBJ2-5; 11 nucleotides match TRBD2. CDR1 is KGHSH and CDR2 is LQKENI in the germline V gene. The CDR3 has 16 residues. The V segment lost 1 base and the J segment 2 bases; nucleotides outside the gene matches: 3. In DNA form, the CDR3 reads TGTGCCAGCTCACCACGACTAGCGGGGACTCAAGAGACCCAGTACTTC. Amino acids: CASSPRLAGTQETQYF.

This clonotype was recorded at least ten times. The V and J genes are TRBV20-1 and TRBJ2-7; tentatively, D is TRBD1 or TRBD2 (5 bases each). The germline V gene encodes CDR1 DFQATT and CDR2 SNEGSKA (reference sequence). V was cut by 4 bases and J by 1 base, with 11 bases left in between. The CDR3 has 13 residues. The CDR3 reads CSATLGPSYEQYF. CDR3 nucleotides: TGCAGTGCTACCCTGGGACCGTCCTACGAGCAGTACTTC.

This clonotype was counted at least ten times. The V call is TRBV20-1, the J call TRBJ2-7; TRBD1 aligns across 10 bases. The CDR3 has 13 amino acids. Germline-derived CDR1 and CDR2 are DFQATT and SNEGSKA (reference sequence). V was pared by 5 bases and J by 6 bases, with 7 bases of the junction left unmatched. The CDR3 bases are TGCAGTGCTGGAAGGGACAGGGGATCCGAGCAGTACGTC. It codes for CSAGRDRGSEQYV.

This clonotype was found once. The rearrangement uses TRBV24-1 and TRBJ2-2; 11 positions agree with TRBD2. The junction had 7 bases not matched to a gene; V was cut back by 3 bases and J by 5 bases. Germline V CDR1 and CDR2: KGHDR, SFDVKD. CDR3 length equals 17 residues. The CDR3 spells CATSDIAGGTGTGELFF. In nucleotides, the CDR3 is TGTGCCACCAGTGATATAGCGGGGGGGACTGGAACCGGGGAGCTGTTTTTT.

This clonotype was found many times. The chain combines TRBV7-2 with TRBJ2-1; no reliable D call. From germline, CDR1 is SGHTA and CDR2 FQGNSA. The CDR3 contains 14 residues. V was clipped by 5 bases and J by 8 bases, with 16 bases between them. The CDR3 spells CASSLSASVHEQFF. The CDR3 nucleotides read TGTGCCAGCAGCCTCTCCGCGTCGGTCCATGAGCAGTTCTTC.

This clonotype was picked up a small number of times. This rearrangement joins TRBV7-2 to TRBJ2-5, with no clear D. The CDR3 has 13 residues. CDR1 SGHTA and CDR2 FQGNSA come from the germline V gene. Trimming stripped 6 bases from V and 5 bases from J, with 13 bases between. The CDR3 DNA follows: TGTGCCAGCAGTACTTGGGGTGGGGAGACCCAGTACTTC. It translates to CASSTWGGETQYF.